This record looks at one TCR beta chain sequence and its context. Its recognized antigen is unknown. Nothing much larger sits one base from this clone, and base qualities are not available. The data originate from a study of T cells after posttransplantation cyclophosphamide (dated by TCRdb to the mid-2010s). Background for the entire study: Using TRB sequencing, the study followed how the T cell repertoire rebuilt after myeloablative bone marrow transplantation with posttransplantation cyclophosphamide given as GVHD prophylaxis. Public TRB sequences were searched against a database of over 3,600 sequences associated with responses to pathogens, tumor antigens, self-antigens and alloantigens. Blood from all 30 or so PTCy patients who had 1-year posttransplant specimens underwent TRB sequencing. Because TRA and TRB clonality correlated tightly in 8 to 10 samples, the subsequent TCR analyses were limited to TRB only. Antigen receptor sequencing was done on samples from 35 to 45 PTCy-treated patients and from approximately 17 related bone marrow donors of those patients. Up to 3 additional blood samples from 2 to 5.2 years after transplant were also TRB-sequenced in 3 patients, as was pretransplant blood from several patients.

The paper as a whole reports these results and caveats: Donor-recipient similarity was low at 1-2 months but increased during the first year, and donor CD8+ memory clones often dominated later blood repertoires. Across 40 to 55 patients, TRB clonality was highly associated with recipient CMV seropositivity and CMV reactivation, and PTCy diversity was similar to diversity in CNI/methotrexate controls. The TRB repertoires of T cells infiltrating skin or GI tract showed only limited overlap with the TRB repertoires of T cells in blood.

TRB sequencing used genomic DNA with the immunoSEQ assay at survey resolution or the hsTCRB kit. As for how the authors treated the data: The immunoSEQ software was used for initial read processing, and the LymphoSeq R package was used for repertoire analyses. Clonality was calculated as 1 minus normalized Shannon entropy, and the Gini coefficient was also calculated for each TRB dataset. To infer phenotypes in unsorted samples, TRB sequences from sorted subsets of the recipient or donor were mapped onto the unsorted samples of the same recipient. Here the immuneACCESS table is served through TCRdb, limited to in-frame sequences with V and J called. Missing clones are a known gap in these copies; in checked studies unresolved V genes cover under half, and the rest lacks a known reason. That table furnishes V, J and clone size, whereas the DNA furnished D and trimming. The sample yields 42,000 or so clones; 90% were counted once. Around 2.3% of the sample belongs to the ten largest clones.

The treatment or condition tag for this specimen amounts to: high-dose cyclophosphamide on days +3 and +4 as single-agent GVHD prophylaxis. For conditioning, the PTCy patients got busulfan and fludarabine, then a related or unrelated marrow graft, followed by cyclophosphamide on days +3 and +4. The PTCy-treated patients were enrolled in a prospective multi-institutional clinical trial. Peripheral blood and bone marrow mononuclear cells were isolated by Ficoll-Hypaque density centrifugation and were cryopreserved. V and J are trimmed by 5 bases and 6 bases, and the gene matches miss 18 bases of the junction. CDR1 and CDR2 (LNHDA, SQIVND) derive from the germline V gene (reference sequence). From the cysteine up to the phenylalanine, the CDR3 has a length of 17 residues. Only the CDR3 DNA is retained, 51 bases long and in frame from the first base.

The origin of this receptor is a male patient aged 55 to 69 who received an allogeneic stem cell transplant from a related donor and was CMV-positive. After a transplant, some of the T cells may come from the graft donor. The V gene is TRBV19 and the J gene is TRBJ1-1; TRBD1 agrees with 7 junctional bases. Sequences were derived from PBMCs, sampled roughly 59 days after allogeneic stem cell transplant with posttransplant cyclophosphamide. The nucleotide sequence reads TGTGCCAGTAGTTTCCCCACCGGACAGGAATGGGCTGCTGAAGCTTTCTTT. This gives the protein CASSFPTGQEWAAEAFF.